The clone carrying this T cell receptor (beta chain) was counted many times. Its antigen is unknown. V lost 2 bases and J lost 0; bases outside the gene matches: 4. There are 16 residues in the CDR3. CDR1 is SEHNR and CDR2 is FQNEAQ in the germline V gene (reference sequence). A second PCR of 7 to 11 cycles used a sample-barcoded 5' primer and a J-beta primer mix. MiXCR, run by TCRdb on the 5' RACE reads, gives a single entry per CDR3 protein. The sample gives about 620,000 distinct CDR3 sequences, roughly 21% of which show up once; 3% to 4% is in the top ten. The sample is drawn from a study of blood T cells in healthy people across ages. Study observations and caveats: Naive T cell percentage showed a strong correlation with the diversity of TCR beta.

This receptor was obtained from a man between 70 and 80 years old in good health. The V and J genes are TRBV7-9 and TRBJ2-5; 9 bases are shared with TRBD1. Sequencing was performed on blood. The CDR3 region is CASSLRDRVYQETQYF. For the CDR3, the DNA is TGTGCCAGCAGCTTAAGGGACAGGGTGTACCAAGAGACCCAGTACTTC.